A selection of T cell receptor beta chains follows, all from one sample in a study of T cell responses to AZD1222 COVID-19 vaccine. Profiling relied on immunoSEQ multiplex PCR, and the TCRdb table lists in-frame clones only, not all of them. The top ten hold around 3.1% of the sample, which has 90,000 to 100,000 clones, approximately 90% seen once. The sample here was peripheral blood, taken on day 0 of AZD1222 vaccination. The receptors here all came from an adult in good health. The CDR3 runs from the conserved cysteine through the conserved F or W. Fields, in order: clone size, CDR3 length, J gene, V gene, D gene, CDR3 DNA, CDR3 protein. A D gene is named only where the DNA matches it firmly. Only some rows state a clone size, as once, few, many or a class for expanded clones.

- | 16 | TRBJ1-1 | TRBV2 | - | TGTGCCAGCAGTGAAGTTCGGATTATTCGGAACACTGAAGCTTTCTTT | CASSEVRIIRNTEAFF
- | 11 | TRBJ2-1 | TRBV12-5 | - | TGTGCTAGTAAAGGGAGGAGTGAGCAGTTCTTC | CASKGRSEQFF
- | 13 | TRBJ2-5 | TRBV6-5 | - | TGTGCCACTACCAGGGTAGGAAGAGAGACCCAGTACTTC | CATTRVGRETQYF
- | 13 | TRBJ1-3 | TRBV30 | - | TGTGCCTGGAAAGTCAACTCTGGAAACACCATATATTTT | CAWKVNSGNTIYF
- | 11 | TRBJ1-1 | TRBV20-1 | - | TGCAGTGGGACAGTGAACACTGAAGCTTTCTTT | CSGTVNTEAFF
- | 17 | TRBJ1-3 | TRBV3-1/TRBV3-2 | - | TGTGCCAGCAGCCCCCATGTCCGGGCCGGCTCTGGAAACACCATATATTTT | CASSPHVRAGSGNTIYF
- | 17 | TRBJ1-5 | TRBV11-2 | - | TGTGCCAGCAGCTTAGGGAGCCTTTTTGGTCCCAATCAGCCCCAGCATTTT | CASSLGSLFGPNQPQHF
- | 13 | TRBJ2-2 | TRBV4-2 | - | TGTGCCAGCACCTCCTCACCTACCGGGGAGCTGTTTTTT | CASTSSPTGELFF
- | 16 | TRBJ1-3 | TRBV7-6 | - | TGTGCCAGCAGCCTATCGGCAGGGAGCTCTGGAAACACCATATATTTT | CASSLSAGSSGNTIYF
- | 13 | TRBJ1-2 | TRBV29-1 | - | TGCAGCGTTGAAACAGGCGCGCTCTATGGCTACACCTTC | CSVETGALYGYTF
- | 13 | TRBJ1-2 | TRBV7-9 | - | TGTGCCAGCAGCTTAAAAGCTAACTATGGCTACACCTTC | CASSLKANYGYTF
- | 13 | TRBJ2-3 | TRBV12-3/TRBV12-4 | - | TGTGCCAGCACCAACTGGGCCACAGATACGCAGTATTTT | CASTNWATDTQYF
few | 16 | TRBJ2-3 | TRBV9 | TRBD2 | TGTGCCAGCAGCGTAGAATCGGGAGGGCTTGGAGATACGCAGTATTTT | CASSVESGGLGDTQYF
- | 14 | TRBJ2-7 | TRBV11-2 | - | TGTGCCAGCAGCTATTTTGGACTGAACTACGAGCAGTACTTC | CASSYFGLNYEQYF
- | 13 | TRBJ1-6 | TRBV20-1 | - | TGCAGTGCCAGTGGGTTCGGGGGCGGACCCCTCCACTTT | CSASGFGGGPLHF
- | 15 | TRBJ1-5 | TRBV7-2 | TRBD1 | TGTGCCAGCAGCTTTGACAGGGGAGCTCATCAGCCCCAGCATTTT | CASSFDRGAHQPQHF
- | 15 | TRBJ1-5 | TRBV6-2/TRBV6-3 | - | TGTGCCAGCAGTATATCGGACGCCCGCAATCAGCCCCAGCATTTT | CASSISDARNQPQHF
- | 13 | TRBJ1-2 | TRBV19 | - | TGTGCCAGTAGCCTCCCCCCAGGGGATGGCTACACCTTC | CASSLPPGDGYTF
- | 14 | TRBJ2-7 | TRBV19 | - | TGTGCCAGTAACCCCCGAGAAGGGTTTCGCGAGCAGTACTTC | CASNPREGFREQYF
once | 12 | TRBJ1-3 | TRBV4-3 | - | TGCGCCAGCAGCCAAGATGGAGATACCATATATTTT | CASSQDGDTIYF
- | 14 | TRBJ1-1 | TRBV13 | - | TGTGCCAGCAGCTTTAGGGCACAGAACACTGAAGCTTTCTTT | CASSFRAQNTEAFF
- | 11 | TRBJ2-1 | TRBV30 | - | TGTGCCTGGAAAGGCCCCAATGAGCAGTTCTTC | CAWKGPNEQFF